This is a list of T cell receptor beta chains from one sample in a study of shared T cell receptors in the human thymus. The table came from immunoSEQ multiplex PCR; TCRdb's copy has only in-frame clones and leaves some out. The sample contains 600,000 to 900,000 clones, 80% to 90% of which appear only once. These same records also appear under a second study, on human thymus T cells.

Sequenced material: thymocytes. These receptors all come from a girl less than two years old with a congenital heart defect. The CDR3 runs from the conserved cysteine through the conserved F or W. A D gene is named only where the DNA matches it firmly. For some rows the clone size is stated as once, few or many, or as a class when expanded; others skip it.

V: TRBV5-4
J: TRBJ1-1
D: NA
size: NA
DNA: TGTGCCAGCAGCTTTTGGGGGCCCCCAGTCGGGAACACTGAAGCTTTCTTT
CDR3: CASSFWGPPVGNTEAFF

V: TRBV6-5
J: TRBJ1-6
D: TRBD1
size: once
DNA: TGTGCCAGCAGTTCAAGGGGGGGGACAGGGGGTTCACCCCTCCACTTT
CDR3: CASSSRGGTGGSPLHF

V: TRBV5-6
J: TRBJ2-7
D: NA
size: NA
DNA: TGTGCCAGCAGCTTGGTTACAACCTACGAGCAGTACTTC
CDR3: CASSLVTTYEQYF

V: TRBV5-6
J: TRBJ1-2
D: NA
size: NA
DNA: TGTGCCAGCAGCCAGCGGACAGCGGGCTACACCTTC
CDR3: CASSQRTAGYTF

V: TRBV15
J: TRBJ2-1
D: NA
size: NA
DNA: TGTGCCACCAGCAGAGTCGACAATGAGCAGTTCTTC
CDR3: CATSRVDNEQFF

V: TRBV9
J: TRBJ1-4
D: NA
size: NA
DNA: TGTGCCAGCAGCGTAGCACCAGAGACTGCAACTAATGAAAAACTGTTTTTT
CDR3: CASSVAPETATNEKLFF

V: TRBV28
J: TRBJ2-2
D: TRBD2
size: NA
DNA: TGTGCCAGCAGTTCCTTACTAGCGGGGGGGAACACCGGGGAGCTGTTTTTT
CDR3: CASSSLLAGGNTGELFF

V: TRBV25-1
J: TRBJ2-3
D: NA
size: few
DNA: TGTGCCAGCAGTGAATCATTGAGTACTAGCACAGATACGCAGTATTTT
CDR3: CASSESLSTSTDTQYF

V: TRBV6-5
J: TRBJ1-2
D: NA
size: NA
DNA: TGTGCCAGCAGCGAACTTCGGGGGGGTATGAATGGCTACACCTTC
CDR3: CASSELRGGMNGYTF

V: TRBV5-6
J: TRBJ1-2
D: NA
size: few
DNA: TGTGCCAGCAGCTTGTATGAGACAACCACTGCCCGATATGGCTACACCTTC
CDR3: CASSLYETTTARYGYTF

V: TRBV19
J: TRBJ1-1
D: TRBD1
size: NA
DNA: TGTGCCAGTAGTATAAGGTGGACAGGGGGCAGGTCGGACACTGAAGCTTTCTTT
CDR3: CASSIRWTGGRSDTEAFF

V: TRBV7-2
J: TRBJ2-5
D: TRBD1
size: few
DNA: TGTGCCAGCAGCTTAGAAGACAGGGTTATCCAAGAGACCCAGTACTTC
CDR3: CASSLEDRVIQETQYF

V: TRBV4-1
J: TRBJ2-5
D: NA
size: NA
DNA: TGCGCCAGCAGCCTTGCCGCAGGGGAGGGAGAGACCCAGTACTTC
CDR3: CASSLAAGEGETQYF

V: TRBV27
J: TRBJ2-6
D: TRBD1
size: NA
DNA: TGTGCCAGCAGTTCCCAGGGACAGAGAAACGTCCTGACTTTC
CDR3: CASSSQGQRNVLTF

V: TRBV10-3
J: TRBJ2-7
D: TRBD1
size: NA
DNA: TGTGCCATCAGACGGACAGGGCCCTACGAGCAGTACTTC
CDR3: CAIRRTGPYEQYF

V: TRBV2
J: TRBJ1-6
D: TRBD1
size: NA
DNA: TGTGCCAGCAGTTGTTCCGGGACAGGGAAGGAAAGTTCACCCCTCCACTTT
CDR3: CASSCSGTGKESSPLHF

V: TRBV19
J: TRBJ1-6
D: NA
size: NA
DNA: TGTGCCAGTAGTATAGGCGGGGGATCCTATAATTCACCCCTCCACTTT
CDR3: CASSIGGGSYNSPLHF

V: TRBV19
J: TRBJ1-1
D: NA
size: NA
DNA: TGTGCCAGTAGTATATTAAACAGGAACACTGAAGCTTTCTTT
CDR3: CASSILNRNTEAFF

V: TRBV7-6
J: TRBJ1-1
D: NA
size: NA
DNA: TGTGCCAGCAGCTTAGGGGGAGTAACTGAAGCTTTCTTT
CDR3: CASSLGGVTEAFF

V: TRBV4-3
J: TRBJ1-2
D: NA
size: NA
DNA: TGCGCCAGCAGCCCGACACCAGACTATGGCTACACCTTC
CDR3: CASSPTPDYGYTF

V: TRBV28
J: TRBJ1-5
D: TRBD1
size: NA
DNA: TGTGCCAGCAGTTTATTCCTAAAAAACAGGGGGCTCGGTTCGTGGGATCAGCCCCAGCATTTT
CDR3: CASSLFLKNRGLGSWDQPQHF

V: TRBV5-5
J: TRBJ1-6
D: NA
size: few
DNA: TGTGCCAGCAGCTTGAGTGCCCCAGAACCTTATAATTCACCCCTCCACTTT
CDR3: CASSLSAPEPYNSPLHF

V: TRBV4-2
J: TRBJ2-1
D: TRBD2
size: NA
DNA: TGTGCCAGCACCGCGGGGGAAGCCTACAATGAGCAGTTCTTC
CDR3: CASTAGEAYNEQFF

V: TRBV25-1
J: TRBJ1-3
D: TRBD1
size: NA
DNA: TGTGCCAGCAGTGAATCGGGACAGCAAGGAAACACCATATATTTT
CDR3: CASSESGQQGNTIYF

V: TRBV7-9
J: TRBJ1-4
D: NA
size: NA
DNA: TGTGCCAGCAGCTTAGTGGCAGTTCTCTCAACTAATGAAAAACTGTTTTTT
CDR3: CASSLVAVLSTNEKLFF

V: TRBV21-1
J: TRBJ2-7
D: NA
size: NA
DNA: TGTGCCAGCAGCAAGCGGGGGGCCTACGAGCAGTACTTC
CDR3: CASSKRGAYEQYF

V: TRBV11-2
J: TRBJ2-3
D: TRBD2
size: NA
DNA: TGTGCCAGCAGCCCCCAAGCGGGGGGTTTGGTAGATACGCAGTATTTT
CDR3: CASSPQAGGLVDTQYF

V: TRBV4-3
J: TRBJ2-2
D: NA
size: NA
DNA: TGCGCCAGCAGCCTGACTAGGCCGAATACCCTGAACACCGGGGAGCTGTTTTTT
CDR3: CASSLTRPNTLNTGELFF